The clone carrying this T cell receptor beta chain was picked up many times. Its antigen is unknown. TCRdb re-called the reads through MiXCR, storing one row per CDR3 protein. This table holds approximately 76,000 distinct CDR3 sequences, roughly a quarter found once. Germline assignment: CDR1 LGHNA and CDR2 YSLEER. The CDR3 runs to 14 residues. V shed 2 bases and J 5 bases; nucleotides not matched to a gene: 3. This entry comes from a study of T cell repertoires in cytomegalovirus infection. Study-wide background: Recently identified HLA-C-restricted CMV epitopes were among the peptides used. Evidence of both CMV infection and a matching HLA type came from public TCR beta signatures. Study-level points and caveats: The study identified carriers of CMV plus the relevant HLA from cumulative public TCR beta family frequency. It was HLA-C-restricted CMV-specific TCR beta clonotypes that dominated the response ex vivo.

The chain joins TRBV4-3 to TRBJ2-1, with TRBD1 identical over 7 bases. Sequencing was performed on CD8+ T cells from cultured PBMCs, taken from culture after CMV antigen stimulation. The receptor was isolated from a human donor in good health (CMV status not recorded). Some clones in this sample may be carry-over from other donors' samples. This CDR3 reads CASSQRQGDNEQFF. The CDR3 coding sequence is TGCGCCAGCAGCCAACGTCAGGGGGACAATGAGCAGTTCTTC.